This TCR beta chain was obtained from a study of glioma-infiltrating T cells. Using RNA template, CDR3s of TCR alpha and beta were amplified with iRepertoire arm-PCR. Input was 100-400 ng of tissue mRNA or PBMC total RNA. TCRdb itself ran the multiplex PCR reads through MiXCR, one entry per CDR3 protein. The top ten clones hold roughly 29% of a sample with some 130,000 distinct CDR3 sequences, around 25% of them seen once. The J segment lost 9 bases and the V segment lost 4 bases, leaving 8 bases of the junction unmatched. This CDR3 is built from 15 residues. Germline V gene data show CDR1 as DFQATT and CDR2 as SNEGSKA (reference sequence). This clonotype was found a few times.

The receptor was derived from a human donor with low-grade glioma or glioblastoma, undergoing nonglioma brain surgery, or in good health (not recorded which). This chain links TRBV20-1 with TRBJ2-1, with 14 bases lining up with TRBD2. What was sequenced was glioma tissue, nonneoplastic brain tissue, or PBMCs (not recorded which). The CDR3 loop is CSAKRLAGGPVEQFF. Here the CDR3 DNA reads TGCAGTGCTAAAAGACTAGCGGGGGGGCCGGTTGAGCAGTTCTTC.